The rows below give T cell receptor beta chains drawn from one sample of a study of cytomegalovirus exposure and HLA in healthy donors. Assay used: immunoSEQ multiplex PCR; TCRdb lists only in-frame clones, some missing. The table includes 150,000 to 200,000 clones, 82% detected once. Sequencing input: PBMCs. Receptors originate from a girl aged 2-10 years in good health and CMV-seropositive. CDR3s include the opening cysteine and the closing phenylalanine or tryptophan. A D gene is named only where the DNA matches it firmly. Size is omitted from some rows. Given values are once, few, many or a class for expanded clones.

clone size | J gene | D gene | CDR3 length | V gene | CDR3 DNA | CDR3 protein
NA | TRBJ1-1 | NA | 14 | TRBV19 | TGTGCCAGTAGTCCCCACTCGACAGGAGAAAAATCTTTCTTT | CASSPHSTGEKSFF
NA | TRBJ2-3 | TRBD2 | 13 | TRBV6-1 | TGTGCCAGCAAATCGATAGCGGGAGATACGCAGTATTTT | CASKSIAGDTQYF
NA | TRBJ2-2 | NA | 13 | TRBV10-3 | TGTGCCATCAGTGAGATAGTTTCCGGGGAGCTGTTTTTT | CAISEIVSGELFF
once | TRBJ1-2 | TRBD1 | 18 | TRBV7-9 | TGTGCCAGCAGCTTTTTGCCTGCGGACAGGGGGCTCAAGGAGGGCTACACCTTC | CASSFLPADRGLKEGYTF
NA | TRBJ2-7 | TRBD1 | 15 | TRBV19 | TGTGCCAGTAGGGCCCGGGACAGCAGCTCCTACGAGCAGTACTTC | CASRARDSSSYEQYF
NA | TRBJ1-2 | TRBD1 | 15 | TRBV7-2 | TGTGCCAGCAGCTCCGTACAGGGGGCGAAGAGAGGCTACACCTTC | CASSSVQGAKRGYTF
NA | TRBJ2-2 | TRBD2 | 15 | TRBV7-3 | TGTGCCAGCAGCCGAGGGACTAGCGATCACGGGGAGCTGTTTTTT | CASSRGTSDHGELFF
NA | TRBJ2-1 | NA | 13 | TRBV5-6 | TGTGCCAGCAGCGTGGGGGCAGGTAGTGAGCAGTTCTTC | CASSVGAGSEQFF
NA | TRBJ2-7 | NA | 12 | TRBV5-1 | TGCGCCAGCAGCACACAGGGCTACGAGCAGTACTTC | CASSTQGYEQYF
NA | TRBJ2-5 | TRBD1 | 18 | TRBV5-1 | TGCGCCAGCAGCACCGGACAGGGGGTAAAGCGGGGGCAAGAGACCCAGTACTTC | CASSTGQGVKRGQETQYF
NA | TRBJ2-1 | NA | 15 | TRBV25-1 | TGTGCCAGCAGTGAGGACTCCCGGGGATTTGCGGAGCAGTTCTTC | CASSEDSRGFAEQFF
NA | TRBJ2-7 | TRBD1 | 15 | TRBV18 | TGTGCCAGCTCACCCCGGACAGGGTCCTCCTACGAGCAGTACTTC | CASSPRTGSSYEQYF
NA | TRBJ1-5 | NA | 13 | TRBV5-1 | TGCGCCAGCAGCTTGTCAGGGTTGGAGCCCCAGCATTTT | CASSLSGLEPQHF
NA | TRBJ2-1 | TRBD2 | 11 | TRBV30 | TGTGCCGGACTAGCTATCAATGAGCAGCTCTTC | CAGLAINEQLF
NA | TRBJ2-3 | NA | 14 | TRBV27 | TGTGCCAGCAGTTTATCACTAGACACAGATACGCAGTATTTT | CASSLSLDTDTQYF
once | TRBJ1-2 | TRBD1 | 14 | TRBV4-1 | TGCGCCAGCAGCCCGGGACAGGGGGTATATGGCTACACCTTC | CASSPGQGVYGYTF
few | TRBJ2-5 | NA | 13 | TRBV5-8 | TGTGCCAGCAGCTTGGTGTCGGAAGAGACCCAGTACTTC | CASSLVSEETQYF
NA | TRBJ2-1 | NA | 11 | TRBV5-8 | TGTGCCAGCATGATGCCGGGTCGGCAGTTCTTC | CASMMPGRQFF
NA | TRBJ2-3 | TRBD2 | 16 | TRBV5-1 | TGCGCCAGCAGCTCAGGACTAGCGGGGGGCACAGATACGCAGTATTTT | CASSSGLAGGTDTQYF